These 20 T cell receptor beta chains were sequenced from one sample in a study of cytomegalovirus exposure and HLA in healthy donors. PCR primers comprised 60 Vbeta and 13 Jbeta primers. Assay used: immunoSEQ multiplex PCR; TCRdb lists only in-frame clones, some missing. The repertoire holds 150,000 or so clones, with 70% as singletons. The specimen was PBMCs. Every receptor here comes from a man aged 18 to 30 in good health and CMV-seropositive.

The chain is built from TRBV11-1 and TRBJ2-1; TRBD2 aligns across 13 bases. V was clipped by 1 base and J by 6 bases; unmatched bases: 3. Per germline, CDR1 SGHAT and CDR2 FQDESV (reference sequence). This CDR3 is built from 16 residues. The CDR3 nucleotides read TGTGCCAGCAGCTTAGGGACTAGCGGGAGTTTCAATGAGCAGTTCTTC. Translated: CASSLGTSGSFNEQFF.

The gene calls are TRBV7-9 and TRBJ2-1; D might be TRBD1 (6 bases). V dropped 7 bases and J dropped 0 bases, with 13 bases sitting between them. This CDR3 comprises 15 residues. Germline V gene sequence: CDR1 SEHNR, CDR2 FQNEAQ (reference sequence). CDR3 bases: TGTGCCAGCACCTGGGACACGAGCTCCTACAATGAGCAGTTCTTC. This gives the protein CASTWDTSSYNEQFF. The full variable domain, in which reference TRBV7-9 and TRBJ2-1 provide the parts outside the CDR3, is DTGVSQNPRHKITKRGQNVTFRCDPISEHNRLYWYRQTLGQGPEFLTYFQNEAQLEKSRLLSDRFSAERPKGSFSTLEIQRTEQGDSAMYLCASTWDTSSYNEQFFGPGTRLTVL.

CDR3 nucleotide sequence: TGTGCCAGCAGTGATGCCGGGGAAAGCACAGATACGCAGTATTTT. This translates into CASSDAGESTDTQYF. The chain joins TRBV25-1 to TRBJ2-3; tentatively, D is TRBD2 (5 bases). The germline V gene has CDR1 MGHDK and CDR2 SYGVNS. V was cut by 3 bases and J by 0 bases, with 10 bases left in between. The CDR3 is 15 residues long.

The V call is TRBV6-1, the J call TRBJ2-1; 12 bases are shared with TRBD2. The length of the CDR3 is 15 residues. V lost 1 base, J lost 5 bases, and 0 bases stayed unmatched. CDR1 is MNHNS and CDR2 is SASEGT in the germline V gene. CDR3 sequence: CASSEGLAGDNEQFF. The DNA for the CDR3 is TGTGCCAGCAGTGAAGGACTAGCGGGGGACAATGAGCAGTTCTTC.

This chain's CDR3 is CASSPGLASNTQYF. The CDR3 DNA reads as TGTGCCAGCAGCCCGGGACTAGCGAGTAATACGCAGTATTTT. This chain connects TRBV7-2 to TRBJ2-3; 10 positions match TRBD2. Germline V gene lookup returns CDR1 SGHTA and CDR2 FQGNSA. Unmatched junction bases numbered 6, after V lost 5 bases and J lost 7 bases. The CDR3 loop spans 14 amino acids.

This chain uses TRBV10-3 with TRBJ1-2, with D possibly matching TRBD1 (5 bases). Trimming took 2 bases from V and 2 from J, leaving 15 bases between them. In germline, CDR1 is ENHRY, CDR2 SYGVKD. CDR3 size: 16 residues. Here the CDR3 DNA reads TGTGCCATCAGTGAGAAAAGCACAGGACCAAACTATGGCTACACCTTC. Protein: CAISEKSTGPNYGYTF.

V and J are TRBV5-1 and TRBJ2-2; D is tentatively TRBD1 or TRBD2 (5 bases each). This CDR3 spans 14 amino acids. Between the trimmed V and J ends, which lost 4 bases and 8 bases, there was a span of 15 bases. Germline-derived CDR1 and CDR2 are SGHRS and YFSETQ. CDR3 nucleotides: TGCGCCAGCAGCCTGGGGACGTCGGGGGGGGAGCTGTTTTTT. This sequence encodes CASSLGTSGGELFF.

This clone was observed a single time. The junction differs from germline at one of its ends, possibly a read error. This chain uses TRBV10-1 with TRBJ2-1; no firm D call. Germline CDR1 WNHNN, CDR2 SYGVQD (reference sequence). The CDR3 consists of 14 residues. CDR3 sequence (DNA): TGCGCCAGCAGTGAGTCCAGGAATTACAATGGGCAGTTCTTC. It is translated as CASSESRNYNGQFF.

The genes are TRBV19 and TRBJ1-5; unclear D gene. Trimming removed 6 bases from V and 4 bases from J, with 16 bases in between. Per germline, CDR1 LNHDA and CDR2 SQIVND (reference sequence). This CDR3 is 15 amino acids long. The CDR3 bases are TGTGCCAGTAGCTCGACTCAAATCGGAAATCAGCCCCAGCATTTT. It codes for CASSSTQIGNQPQHF.

The V and J genes are TRBV11-2 and TRBJ2-1; 7 nucleotides agree with TRBD2. Germline CDR1 is SGHAT and CDR2 is FQNNGV. V shed 1 base, J shed 7 bases, and the junction held 10 bases outside the gene matches. This CDR3 has 16 residues. Here the CDR3 DNA reads TGTGCCAGCAGCTTAGGTGGCGGGAGAGGAAGTAATGAGCAGTTCTTC. This sequence encodes CASSLGGGRGSNEQFF.

This chain links TRBV4-1 with TRBJ1-1; D possibly corresponds to TRBD1 (5 bases). Looked up from germline, CDR1 is MGHRA and CDR2 is YSYEKL. Trimming left V 0 bases short and J 3 bases short, with 11 bases between. The CDR3 is 15 amino acids. The CDR3 region is CASSQDRRGYTEAFF. Here the CDR3 DNA reads TGCGCCAGCAGCCAAGATCGGCGGGGGTACACTGAAGCTTTCTTT.

This clone was recorded a few times. The chain combines TRBV15 with TRBJ2-5; 9 bases fit TRBD2. The CDR3 is 20 amino acids. The V segment lost 8 bases and the J segment 2 bases; nucleotides outside the gene matches: 24. Germline lookup yields CDR1 LNHNV and CDR2 YYDKDF (reference sequence). The CDR3 nucleotides read TGTGCCACCGCCGGGTTAGCGGGAGCACGACCCAACACTCCGCAAGAGACCCAGTACTTC. This codes for CATAGLAGARPNTPQETQYF.

V is TRBV28 and J is TRBJ2-7, with D tentatively TRBD1 (6 bases). The CDR3 covers 13 residues. Looked up from germline, CDR1 is MDHEN and CDR2 is SYDVKM. Deletions cut 9 bases from V and 7 bases from J, with 19 bases between. In DNA form, the CDR3 reads TGTGCCAGAAGGAGACAGGTCCAGGGGGAGCAGTACGTC. Translation gives CARRRQVQGEQYV.

The rearrangement links TRBV14 to TRBJ2-3; D possibly corresponds to TRBD2 (5 bases). CDR1 and CDR2 (germline): SGHDN, FVKESK. The CDR3 contains 15 residues. Deletions cut 4 bases from V and 6 bases from J, with 17 bases between. As DNA, the CDR3 is TGTGCCAGCAGCCCGGAGGCTAGCCTAGTTGATACGCAGTATTTT. It yields the protein CASSPEASLVDTQYF.

The chain joins TRBV5-6 to TRBJ2-7, with 7 bases that match TRBD1. The CDR3 extends over 14 amino acids. Germline assignment: CDR1 SGHDT and CDR2 YYEEEE. The ends lost 3 bases at V and 0 bases at J; junction bases unmatched: 3. CDR3 protein: CASSSRDSSYEQYV. The CDR3 nucleotides read TGTGCCAGCAGCTCCAGGGACAGCTCCTACGAGCAGTACGTC.

This chain joins TRBV5-8 and TRBJ2-3; 10 positions match TRBD2. V gave up 0 bases and J gave up 3 bases; unmatched junction bases: 4. The CDR3 extends over 16 amino acids. The V gene's germline CDR1 is SGHTS and CDR2 YDEGEE. The CDR3 coding sequence is TGTGCCAGCAGCTTGGTAGTTAGCGGGAGGACAGATACGCAGTATTTT. It codes for CASSLVVSGRTDTQYF.

This clone was picked up a small number of times. The chain has TRBV6-1 and TRBJ2-7, with no clear D. The CDR3 consists of 12 residues. CDR1 and CDR2 from the germline V gene are MNHNS and SASEGT. The V end was cut by 3 bases, the J end by 6 bases, with 9 bases between. CDR3 DNA sequence: TGTGCCAGCAGTGAGAGTTGGGGCGAGCAGTACGTC. As protein: CASSESWGEQYV.

This chain joins TRBV27 and TRBJ2-7; 7 nucleotides match TRBD1. Germline V gene lookup returns CDR1 MNHEY and CDR2 SMNVEV (reference sequence). Losses at the gene ends were 4 bases for V and 0 bases for J; bases not matched to a gene: 3. The CDR3 runs to 14 residues. CDR3 loop: CASSSDRSSYEQYV. The CDR3 DNA follows: TGTGCCAGCAGTTCGGACAGGAGCTCCTACGAGCAGTACGTC.

This chain connects TRBV4-2 to TRBJ1-6; 10 nucleotides agree with TRBD1. Germline-derived CDR1 and CDR2 are LGHNA and YNFKEQ. V dropped 0 bases and J dropped 14; count of bases not matched to a gene: 13. The CDR3 length is 17 residues. The CDR3 coding sequence is TGTGCCAGCAGCCAAGATATACCCGGGACAGGGGATTCGACCCTCCACTTT. It yields the protein CASSQDIPGTGDSTLHF.

This chain connects TRBV6-6 to TRBJ2-5; possible D gene TRBD2, 6 bases. Deletions cut 7 bases from V and 5 bases from J, with 20 bases between. The length of the CDR3 is 15 residues. CDR1 is MNHNY, CDR2 SVGAGI, per germline (reference sequence). This CDR3 reads CASTAPSGSQETQYF. CDR3 bases: TGTGCCAGCACCGCGCCTTCCGGGAGTCAGGAGACCCAGTACTTC.